This is a list of T cell receptor beta chains from one sample in a study of long-term antiretroviral therapy in people with HIV. The data were produced by immunoSEQ multiplex PCR, yet TCRdb's version contains in-frame clones alone and is incomplete. The data hold 20,000 to 30,000 clones, with 85% observed a single time. The sample was unsorted PBMCs, taken 2.3 years after starting antiretroviral therapy. The receptors were gathered from a man between 35 and 55 years old with HIV. Both conserved end residues are part of each CDR3. Each record gives: V gene, clone size, D gene, J gene, CDR3 protein, CDR3 DNA. A D gene is named only where the DNA matches it firmly. Size tells how often a clone was seen (once, few, many) or the class of an expanded clone, and some rows leave it out.

TRBV6-1,.,.,TRBJ2-3,CASSEYRTATDTQYF,TGTGCCAGCAGTGAATATCGGACAGCCACAGATACGCAGTATTTT
TRBV25-1,.,.,TRBJ1-2,CASSESAELYGYTF,TGTGCCAGCAGTGAATCTGCAGAGTTATATGGCTACACCTTC
TRBV11-3,.,.,TRBJ1-4,CASSLDAGKGSEKLFF,TGTGCCAGCAGCTTAGATGCAGGGAAGGGGAGCGAAAAACTGTTTTTT
TRBV27,few,.,TRBJ2-1,CASSRRTNYNEQFF,TGTGCCAGCAGTCGGCGGACAAATTACAATGAGCAGTTCTTC
TRBV19,.,TRBD2,TRBJ2-1,CASSPGRGVSYNEQFF,TGTGCCAGTAGTCCGGGACGGGGGGTCTCCTACAATGAGCAGTTCTTC
TRBV7-9,.,TRBD1,TRBJ1-3,CASSVQGTGNTIYF,TGTGCCAGCAGCGTACAGGGGACTGGAAACACCATATATTTT
TRBV11-2,.,.,TRBJ2-7,CASSPHYEQYF,TGTGCCAGCAGCCCCCACTACGAGCAGTACTTC
TRBV4-1,once,TRBD1,TRBJ1-2,CASSLERGGNYGYTF,TGCGCCAGCAGCCTAGAAAGAGGGGGCAACTATGGCTACACCTTC
TRBV27,.,TRBD1,TRBJ2-1,CASSQDRAGFQFF,TGTGCCAGCAGTCAGGACAGGGCCGGGTTCCAGTTCTTC
TRBV6-1,.,.,TRBJ1-4,CASSERGGRVTNEKLFF,TGTGCCAGCAGTGAACGGGGCGGGCGGGTAACTAATGAAAAACTGTTTTTT
TRBV28,once,.,TRBJ1-5,CASSPRYSNQPQHF,TGTGCCAGCAGCCCTCGTTATAGCAATCAGCCCCAGCATTTT
TRBV6-5,.,TRBD1,TRBJ2-2,CASSRDRTNTGELFF,TGTGCCAGCAGTCGGGACAGAACGAACACCGGGGAGCTGTTTTTT
TRBV14,.,TRBD1,TRBJ2-5,CASSPSFEGALGETQYF,TGTGCCAGCAGCCCCTCATTCGAGGGGGCTCTCGGAGAGACCCAGTACTTC
TRBV10-3,.,.,TRBJ2-1,CAISADSTSYNEQFF,TGTGCCATCAGCGCTGACAGCACCTCTTACAATGAGCAGTTCTTC
TRBV19,.,TRBD2,TRBJ2-3,CASRGTNAFGDTQYF,TGTGCCAGTAGAGGGACTAACGCATTTGGGGATACGCAGTATTTT
TRBV4-1,.,.,TRBJ2-7,CASSQEASGFYEQYF,TGCGCCAGCAGCCAAGAGGCCTCAGGGTTTTACGAGCAGTACTTC
TRBV19,.,.,TRBJ2-3,CASRQSSTDTQYF,TGTGCCAGCAGACAGTCTAGCACAGATACGCAGTATTTT
TRBV19,.,.,TRBJ2-5,CALSVQPQETQYF,TGTGCCCTTTCGGTACAGCCACAAGAGACCCAGTACTTC
TRBV5-1,.,TRBD2,TRBJ2-2,CASSSGLGANTGELFF,TGCGCCAGCAGCTCGGGACTAGGGGCGAACACCGGGGAGCTGTTTTTT
TRBV5-1,.,.,TRBJ2-1,CASSLIGTLKFF,TGCGCCAGCAGCTTGATTGGGACACTTAAGTTCTTC
TRBV30,.,.,TRBJ1-5,CAWSVGGSNQPQHF,TGTGCCTGGAGTGTAGGGGGTAGCAATCAGCCCCAGCATTTT
TRBV5-1,.,TRBD1,TRBJ1-2,CASSLTNRNRGEGYTF,TGCGCCAGCAGCTTAACGAACCGAAACAGGGGGGAGGGCTACACCTTC
TRBV10-1,.,TRBD1,TRBJ2-7,CASSEDGQGDVEF,TGCGCCAGCAGTGAGGATGGACAGGGGGATGTGGAGTTC
TRBV15,.,.,TRBJ1-1,CATSRDLDSRAFF,TGTGCCACCAGCAGAGATTTAGACTCGAGGGCTTTCTTT
TRBV2,.,.,TRBJ2-7,CASSEPGDGSYEQYF,TGTGCCAGCAGTGAACCCGGGGACGGATCCTACGAGCAGTACTTC
TRBV11-2,.,.,TRBJ2-1,CASSFVQAPGQFF,TGTGCCAGCAGCTTCGTTCAGGCGCCTGGGCAGTTCTTC
TRBV6-5,.,TRBD2,TRBJ2-1,CASSGAGDNEQFF,TGTGCCAGCAGCGGGGCGGGGGACAATGAGCAGTTCTTC
TRBV5-1,.,TRBD1,TRBJ2-1,CASSPLGQGGISSSYNEQFF,TGCGCCAGCAGCCCCCTAGGACAGGGCGGGATTAGTAGCTCCTACAATGAGCAGTTCTTC
TRBV5-1,.,TRBD2,TRBJ2-1,CASSFRTSGDSYNEQFF,TGCGCCAGCAGCTTCCGGACTAGCGGGGACTCCTACAATGAGCAGTTCTTC
TRBV5-6,.,.,TRBJ2-3,CASSLVLTLLTDTQYF,TGTGCCAGCAGCTTGGTCCTCACCCTACTCACAGATACGCAGTATTTT
TRBV5-6,.,.,TRBJ1-2,CASSLDRVIAGYTF,TGTGCCAGCAGCTTGGACAGGGTGATAGCTGGCTACACCTTC
TRBV9,.,TRBD2,TRBJ2-1,CASSVDGGRENEQFF,TGTGCCAGCAGCGTAGACGGCGGGAGGGAGAATGAGCAGTTCTTC
TRBV5-1,.,.,TRBJ1-1,CASSFRELSLNTEAFF,TGCGCCAGCAGCTTCCGGGAACTTAGTTTAAACACTGAAGCTTTCTTT
TRBV9,.,TRBD2,TRBJ2-7,CASSASGTAYEQYF,TGTGCCAGCAGCGCTAGCGGGACTGCCTACGAGCAGTACTTC
TRBV5-1,.,.,TRBJ1-5,CASSLDGNQPQHF,TGCGCCAGCAGCTTGGATGGCAATCAGCCCCAGCATTTT
TRBV10-3,.,TRBD2,TRBJ2-1,CAISDPRLAGGLSYNEQFF,TGTGCCATCAGTGACCCGCGGCTAGCGGGAGGACTCTCCTACAATGAGCAGTTCTTC
TRBV27,.,.,TRBJ1-2,CASRRPGYGYTF,TGTGCCAGCAGGCGCCCAGGGTATGGCTACACCTTC
TRBV6-1,.,TRBD1,TRBJ2-7,CASKRTGNYEQYF,TGTGCCAGCAAGAGGACAGGTAACTACGAGCAGTACTTC
TRBV5-1,once,TRBD2,TRBJ2-3,CASSLAAGGSTDTQYF,TGCGCCAGCAGCTTGGCAGCGGGGGGAAGCACAGATACGCAGTATTTT
TRBV11-2,.,.,TRBJ1-1,CASSLYDSRNTEAFF,TGTGCCAGCAGCTTATATGACAGCAGAAACACTGAAGCTTTCTTT
TRBV7-8,.,.,TRBJ1-5,CASSLAVSSRANQPQHF,TGTGCCAGCAGCTTAGCGGTCTCCAGCAGGGCGAATCAGCCCCAGCATTTT
TRBV10-1,.,.,TRBJ2-2,CANPRTQESTGELFF,TGCGCCAACCCTCGCACACAGGAATCCACCGGGGAGCTGTTTTTT
TRBV5-1,.,.,TRBJ2-5,CASSLVGQETQYF,TGCGCCAGCAGCTTGGTGGGCCAAGAGACCCAGTACTTC
TRBV7-3,.,.,TRBJ2-3,CASSGGVGADTQYF,TGTGCCAGCAGTGGGGGAGTGGGGGCAGATACGCAGTATTTT
TRBV10-3,few,.,TRBJ2-7,CAISVRSSRILVYEQYF,TGTGCCATCAGTGTAAGGTCCAGTCGGATACTAGTCTACGAGCAGTACTTC
TRBV6-1,few,TRBD1,TRBJ1-5,CASSEGDRGQPQHF,TGTGCCAGCAGTGAAGGGGACAGGGGACAGCCCCAGCATTTT